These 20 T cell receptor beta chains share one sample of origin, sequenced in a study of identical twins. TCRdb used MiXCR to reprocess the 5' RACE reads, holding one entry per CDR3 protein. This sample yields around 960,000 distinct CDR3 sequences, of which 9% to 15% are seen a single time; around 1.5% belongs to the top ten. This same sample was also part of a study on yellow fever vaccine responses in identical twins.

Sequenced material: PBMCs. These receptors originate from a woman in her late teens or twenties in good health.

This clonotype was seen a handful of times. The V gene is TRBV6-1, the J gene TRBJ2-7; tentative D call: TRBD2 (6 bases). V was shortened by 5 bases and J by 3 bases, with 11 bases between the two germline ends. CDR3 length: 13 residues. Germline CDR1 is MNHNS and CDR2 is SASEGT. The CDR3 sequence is CASSTGGGYEQYF. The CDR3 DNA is TGTGCCAGCAGTACCGGGGGTGGCTACGAGCAGTACTTC.

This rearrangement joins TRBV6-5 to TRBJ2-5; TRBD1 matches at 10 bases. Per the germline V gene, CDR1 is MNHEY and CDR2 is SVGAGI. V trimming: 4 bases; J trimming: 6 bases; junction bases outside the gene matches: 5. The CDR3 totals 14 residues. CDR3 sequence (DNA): TGTGCCAGCAGTTTGGGACAGGGGAGGAAGACCCAGTACTTC. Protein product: CASSLGQGRKTQYF.

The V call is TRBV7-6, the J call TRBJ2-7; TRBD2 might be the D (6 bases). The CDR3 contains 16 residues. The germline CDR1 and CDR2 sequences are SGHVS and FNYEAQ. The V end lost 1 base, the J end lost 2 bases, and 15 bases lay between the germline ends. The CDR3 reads CASSLGEVMGAYEQYV. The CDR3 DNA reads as TGTGCCAGCAGCTTAGGGGAGGTGATGGGTGCCTACGAGCAGTACGTC.

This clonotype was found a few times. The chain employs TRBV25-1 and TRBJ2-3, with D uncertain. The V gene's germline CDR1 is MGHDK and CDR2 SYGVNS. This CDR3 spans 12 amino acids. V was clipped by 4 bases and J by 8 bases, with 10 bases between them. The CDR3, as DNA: TGTGCCAGCAGTGTGTCCCTCAGTACGCAGTATTTT. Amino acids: CASSVSLSTQYF.

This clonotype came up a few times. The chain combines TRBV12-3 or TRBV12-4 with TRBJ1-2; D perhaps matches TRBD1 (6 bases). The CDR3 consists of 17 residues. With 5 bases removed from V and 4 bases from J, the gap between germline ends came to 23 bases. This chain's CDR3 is CASSTRTAPPIFYGYTF. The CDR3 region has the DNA TGTGCCAGCAGTACCCGGACAGCTCCGCCAATCTTCTATGGCTACACCTTC.

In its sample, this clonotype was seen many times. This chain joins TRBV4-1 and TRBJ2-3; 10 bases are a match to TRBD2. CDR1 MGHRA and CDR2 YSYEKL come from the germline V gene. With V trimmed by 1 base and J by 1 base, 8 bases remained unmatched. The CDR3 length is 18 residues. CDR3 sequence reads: CASSQAVGAGGRTDTQYF. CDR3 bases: TGCGCCAGCAGCCAAGCCGTAGGAGCGGGGGGGCGCACAGATACGCAGTATTTT.

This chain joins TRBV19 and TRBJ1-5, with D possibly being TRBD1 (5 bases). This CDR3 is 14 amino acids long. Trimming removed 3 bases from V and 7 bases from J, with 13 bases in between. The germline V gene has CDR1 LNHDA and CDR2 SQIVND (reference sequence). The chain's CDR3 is CASSMDGDGQPQHF. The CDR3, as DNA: TGTGCCAGTAGTATGGACGGGGACGGGCAGCCCCAGCATTTT.

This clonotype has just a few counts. This CDR3 reads CASSEIAIGRGQFF. CDR3 bases: TGTGCCAGCAGTGAAATCGCCATAGGTAGGGGGCAGTTCTTC. This chain joins TRBV2 and TRBJ2-1; perhaps TRBD1 as D (5 bases). The CDR3 is 14 amino acids. From germline, CDR1 is SNHLY and CDR2 FYNNEI. V lost 2 bases, J lost 12 bases, and 17 bases lay in between.

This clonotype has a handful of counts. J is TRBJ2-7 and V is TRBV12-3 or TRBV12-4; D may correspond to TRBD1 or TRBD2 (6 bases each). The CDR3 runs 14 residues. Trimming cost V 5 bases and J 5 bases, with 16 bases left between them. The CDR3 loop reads CASSPRAGGHEQYF. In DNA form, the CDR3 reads TGTGCCAGCAGTCCCAGGGCCGGGGGCCACGAGCAGTACTTC.

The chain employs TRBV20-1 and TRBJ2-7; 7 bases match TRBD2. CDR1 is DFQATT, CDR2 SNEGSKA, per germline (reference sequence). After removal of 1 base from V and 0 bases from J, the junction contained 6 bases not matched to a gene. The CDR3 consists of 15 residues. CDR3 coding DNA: TGCAGTGCTAGAGTCTTAGCGGGTCTCTCCTACGAGCAGTACTTC. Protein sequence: CSARVLAGLSYEQYF.

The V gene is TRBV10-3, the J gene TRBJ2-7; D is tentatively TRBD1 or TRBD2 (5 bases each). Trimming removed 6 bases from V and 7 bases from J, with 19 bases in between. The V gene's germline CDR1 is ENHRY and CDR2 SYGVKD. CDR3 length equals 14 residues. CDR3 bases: TGTGCCATCAGGGGGGTTGTAGAGACTAAAGAGCAGTACTTC. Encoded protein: CAIRGVVETKEQYF.

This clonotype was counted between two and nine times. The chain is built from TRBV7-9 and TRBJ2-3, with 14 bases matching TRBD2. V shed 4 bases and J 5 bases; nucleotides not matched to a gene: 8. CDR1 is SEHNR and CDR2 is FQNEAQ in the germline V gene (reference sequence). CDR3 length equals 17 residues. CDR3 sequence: CASSSPTSGGAKDTQYF. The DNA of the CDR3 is TGTGCCAGCAGCTCCCCGACTAGCGGGGGGGCTAAAGATACGCAGTATTTT.

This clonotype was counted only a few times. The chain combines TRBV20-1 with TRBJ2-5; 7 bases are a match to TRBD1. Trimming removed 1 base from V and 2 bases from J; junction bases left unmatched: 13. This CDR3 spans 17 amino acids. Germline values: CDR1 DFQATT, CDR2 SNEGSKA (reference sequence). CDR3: CSARGDRTGKKQETQYF. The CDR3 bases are TGCAGTGCTAGAGGGGACCGGACAGGAAAGAAACAAGAGACCCAGTACTTC.

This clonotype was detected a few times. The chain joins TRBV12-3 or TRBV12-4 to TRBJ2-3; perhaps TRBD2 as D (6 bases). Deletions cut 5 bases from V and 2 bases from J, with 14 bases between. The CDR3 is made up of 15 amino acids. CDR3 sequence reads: CASSPPGVDTDTQYF. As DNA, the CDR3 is TGTGCCAGCAGTCCTCCGGGAGTTGACACAGATACGCAGTATTTT.

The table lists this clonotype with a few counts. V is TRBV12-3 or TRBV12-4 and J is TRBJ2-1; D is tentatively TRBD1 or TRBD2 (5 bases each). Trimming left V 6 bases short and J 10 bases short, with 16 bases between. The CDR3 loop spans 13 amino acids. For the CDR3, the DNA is TGTGCCAGCAGCCCGGCGGTCGGGACGGAGCAGTTCTTC. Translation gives CASSPAVGTEQFF.

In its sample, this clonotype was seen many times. The CDR3 DNA is TGTGCCAGCAGTCCCCCCCACAGTCAAGAGACCCAGTACTTC. This encodes CASSPPHSQETQYF. V usage is TRBV12-3 or TRBV12-4 and J usage is TRBJ2-5; D remains ambiguous. The CDR3 is 14 amino acids. V shed 5 bases and J shed 2 bases, with 12 bases lying between them.

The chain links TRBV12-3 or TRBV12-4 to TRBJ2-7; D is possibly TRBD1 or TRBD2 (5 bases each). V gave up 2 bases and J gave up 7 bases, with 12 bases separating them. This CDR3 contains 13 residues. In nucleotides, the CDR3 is TGTGCCAGCAGTTTATATACAGAGGGGGAGCAGTACGTC. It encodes CASSLYTEGEQYV.

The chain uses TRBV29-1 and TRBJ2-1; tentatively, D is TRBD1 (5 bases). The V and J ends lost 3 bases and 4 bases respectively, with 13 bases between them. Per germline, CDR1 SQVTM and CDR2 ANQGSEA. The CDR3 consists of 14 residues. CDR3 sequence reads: CSVDRQNQYNEQFF. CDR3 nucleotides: TGCAGCGTTGATAGACAGAACCAATACAATGAGCAGTTCTTC.

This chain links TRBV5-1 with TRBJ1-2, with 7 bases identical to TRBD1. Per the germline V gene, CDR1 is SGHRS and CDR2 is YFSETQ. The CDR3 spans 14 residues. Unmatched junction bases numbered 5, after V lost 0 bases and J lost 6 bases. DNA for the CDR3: TGCGCCAGCAGCTTGGTAGGGGGCTTGGATGGCTACACCTTC. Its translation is CASSLVGGLDGYTF.

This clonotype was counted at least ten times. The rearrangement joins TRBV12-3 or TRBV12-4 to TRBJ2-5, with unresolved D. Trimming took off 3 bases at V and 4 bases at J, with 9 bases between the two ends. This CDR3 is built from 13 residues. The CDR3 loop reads CASSFGLRETQYF. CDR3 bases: TGTGCCAGCAGTTTCGGGTTGCGAGAGACCCAGTACTTC.